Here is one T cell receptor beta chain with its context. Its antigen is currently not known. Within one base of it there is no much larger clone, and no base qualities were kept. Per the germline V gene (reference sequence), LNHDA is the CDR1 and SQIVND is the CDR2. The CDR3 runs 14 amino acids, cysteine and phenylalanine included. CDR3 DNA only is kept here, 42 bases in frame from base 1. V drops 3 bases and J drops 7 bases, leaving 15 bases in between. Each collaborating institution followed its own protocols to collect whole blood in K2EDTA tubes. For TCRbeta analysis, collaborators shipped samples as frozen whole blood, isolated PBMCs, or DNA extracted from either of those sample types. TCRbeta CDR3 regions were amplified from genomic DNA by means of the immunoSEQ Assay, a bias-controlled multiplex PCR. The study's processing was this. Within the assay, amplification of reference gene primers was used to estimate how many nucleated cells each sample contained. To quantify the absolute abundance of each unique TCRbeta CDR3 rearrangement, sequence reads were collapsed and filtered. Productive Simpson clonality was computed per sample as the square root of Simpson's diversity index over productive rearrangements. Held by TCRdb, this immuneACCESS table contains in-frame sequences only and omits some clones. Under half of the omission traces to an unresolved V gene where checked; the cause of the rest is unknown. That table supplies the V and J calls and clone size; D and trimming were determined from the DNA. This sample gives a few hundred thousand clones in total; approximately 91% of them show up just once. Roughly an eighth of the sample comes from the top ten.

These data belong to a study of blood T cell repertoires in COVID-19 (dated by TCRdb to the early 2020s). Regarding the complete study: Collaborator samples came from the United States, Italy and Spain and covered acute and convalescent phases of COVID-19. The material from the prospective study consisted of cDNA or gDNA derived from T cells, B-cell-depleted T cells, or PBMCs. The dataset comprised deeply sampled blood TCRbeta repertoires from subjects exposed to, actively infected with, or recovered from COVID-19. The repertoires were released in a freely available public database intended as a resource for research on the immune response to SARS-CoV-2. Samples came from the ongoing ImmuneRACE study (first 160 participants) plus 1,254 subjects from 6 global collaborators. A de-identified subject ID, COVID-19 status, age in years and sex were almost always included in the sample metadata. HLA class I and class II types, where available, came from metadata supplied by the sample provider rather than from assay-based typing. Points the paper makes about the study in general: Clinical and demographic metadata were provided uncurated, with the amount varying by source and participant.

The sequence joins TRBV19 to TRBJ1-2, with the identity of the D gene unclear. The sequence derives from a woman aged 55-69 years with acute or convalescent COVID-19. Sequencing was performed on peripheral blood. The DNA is TGTGCCAGTAGTATCAATAGGGAGATTGGTGGCTACACCTTC. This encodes CASSINREIGGYTF. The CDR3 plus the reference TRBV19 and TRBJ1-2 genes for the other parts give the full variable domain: DGGITQSPKYLFRKEGQNVTLSCEQNLNHDAMYWYRQDPGQGLRLIYYSQIVNDFQKGDIAEGYSVSREKKESFPLTVTSAQKNPTAFYLCASSINREIGGYTFGSGTRLTVV.